One sample yielded the 27 T cell receptor beta chains listed below, sequenced in a study of cytomegalovirus exposure and HLA in healthy donors. Generated by immunoSEQ multiplex PCR, the TCRdb table keeps only in-frame clones and is missing some. The data hold 110,000 to 150,000 clones, with roughly 90% observed a single time. Input material: PBMCs. These receptors were taken from a man aged 18 to 30 in good health and CMV-seronegative.

The CDR3 loop is CASQSRRAGFSYEQYF. The CDR3 DNA reads TGTGCCAGCCAGAGCAGGAGGGCGGGATTCTCCTACGAGCAGTACTTC. The J gene is TRBJ2-7, the V gene TRBV14; D possibly corresponds to TRBD2 (6 bases). V shed 8 bases and J shed 0 bases, with 20 bases lying between them. This CDR3 spans 16 amino acids. CDR1 and CDR2 (germline): SGHDN, FVKESK.

The rearrangement uses TRBV7-9 and TRBJ2-2; possibly TRBD2 for D (5 bases). The CDR3 has 16 amino acids. The germline V and J ends were trimmed by 5 bases and 7 bases, with 20 bases remaining between them. The V gene's germline CDR1 is SEHNR and CDR2 FQNEAQ (reference sequence). CDR3 sequence reads: CASSPTSGKGFGELFF. CDR3 sequence (DNA): TGTGCCAGCAGCCCAACAAGCGGCAAAGGGTTCGGGGAGCTGTTTTTT.

The chain uses TRBV13 and TRBJ2-7; 9 bases are a match to TRBD1. The ends lost 4 bases at V and 1 base at J; junction bases unmatched: 5. Germline loops: CDR1 PRHDT, CDR2 FYEKMQ (reference sequence). The CDR3 totals 15 residues. CDR3 in DNA: TGTGCCAGCAGCTCCACGACAGGGGGGTCCTACGAGCAGTACTTC. This encodes CASSSTTGGSYEQYF.

The V call is TRBV5-6, the J call TRBJ2-1; 11 bases align to TRBD2. The junction had 9 bases not matched to a gene; V was cut back by 4 bases and J by 6 bases. The CDR3 runs to 16 residues. Looked up from germline, CDR1 is SGHDT and CDR2 is YYEEEE. The CDR3 bases are TGTGCCAGCAGCCAAACTAGCGGGAGATTGGGCAATGAGCAGTTCTTC. Protein product: CASSQTSGRLGNEQFF. Full variable domain (rest looked up from reference TRBV5-6 and TRBJ2-1): DAGVTQSPTHLIKTRGQQVTLRCSPKSGHDTVSWYQQALGQGPQFIFQYYEEEERQRGNFPDRFSGHQFPNYSSELNVNALLLGDSALYLCASSQTSGRLGNEQFFGPGTRLTVL.

The chain joins TRBV11-3 to TRBJ2-1; tentative D call: TRBD1 (5 bases). Trimming removed 5 bases at V and 9 bases at J, with 11 bases between. The germline CDR1 and CDR2 sequences are SGHNT and YENEEA. The CDR3 length is 12 residues. The CDR3 DNA sequence: TGTGCCAGCAGCCAACAGGTTGTTGAGCAGTTCTTC. This gives the protein CASSQQVVEQFF.

The chain employs TRBV5-1 and TRBJ2-5; tentative D call: TRBD2 (6 bases). This CDR3 is built from 13 residues. From germline, CDR1 is SGHRS and CDR2 YFSETQ. Trimming stripped 6 bases from V and 5 bases from J, with 14 bases between. CDR3 nucleotide sequence: TGCGCCAGCACCCTGGGGGGTTTGGAGACCCAGTACTTC. Encoded protein: CASTLGGLETQYF.

The chain has TRBV15 and TRBJ1-4, with TRBD1 identical over 7 bases. CDR1 and CDR2 from the germline V gene are LNHNV and YYDKDF (reference sequence). This CDR3 region has 15 residues. With 0 bases clipped from V and 8 bases from J, the junction kept 6 bases outside the gene matches. CDR3 region: CATSRDWAGGEKLFF. CDR3 DNA sequence: TGTGCCACCAGCAGAGATTGGGCAGGGGGAGAAAAACTGTTTTTT.

The CDR3 is CASGFGQLTEAFF. The CDR3 bases are TGTGCTAGTGGTTTTGGACAGCTCACTGAAGCTTTCTTT. The chain employs TRBV12-5 and TRBJ1-1; maybe TRBD1 (6 bases). The CDR3 length is 13 residues. Germline V gives CDR1 LGHNT, CDR2 FRNRAP. V was clipped by 3 bases and J by 4 bases, with 9 bases between them.

The V and J genes are TRBV6-1 and TRBJ1-1; 7 bases align to TRBD1. The CDR3 contains 12 residues. Germline values: CDR1 MNHNS, CDR2 SASEGT. Unmatched junction bases numbered 0, after V lost 3 bases and J lost 5 bases. The CDR3 loop reads CASSDRGTEAFF. The CDR3 nucleotides are TGTGCCAGCAGTGACAGGGGGACTGAAGCTTTCTTT.

The chain is built from TRBV4-2 and TRBJ1-4, with 7 bases identical to TRBD1. The germline gives CDR1 LGHNA, CDR2 YNFKEQ. This CDR3 contains 16 residues. V shed 4 bases and J 2 bases; nucleotides not matched to a gene: 7. CDR3 in DNA: TGTGCCAGCAGCCTGGCCCCGGGACAGACTAATGAAAAACTGTTTTTT. It yields the protein CASSLAPGQTNEKLFF.

This chain links TRBV9 with TRBJ2-1; TRBD2 matches at 7 bases. After removal of 2 bases from V and 0 bases from J, the junction contained 14 bases not matched to a gene. The CDR3 consists of 19 residues. Per the germline V gene, CDR1 is SGDLS and CDR2 is YYNGEE. The CDR3 region is CASSVASGRTGTSYNEQFF. In nucleotides, the CDR3 is TGTGCCAGCAGCGTCGCTAGCGGCCGAACGGGAACCTCCTACAATGAGCAGTTCTTC.

The chain carries TRBV5-1 and TRBJ2-6; 7 nucleotides line up with TRBD2. The V gene's germline CDR1 is SGHRS and CDR2 YFSETQ. The CDR3 runs 18 residues. Trimming cost V 4 bases and J 0 bases; bases outside gene matches: 10. This chain's CDR3 is CASSPILALNSGANVLTF. For the CDR3, the DNA is TGCGCCAGCAGCCCGATACTAGCGTTAAACTCTGGGGCCAACGTCCTGACTTTC.

The V gene is TRBV6-1, the J gene TRBJ2-7, with 7 bases aligning to TRBD2. V shed 3 bases, J shed 3 bases, and the junction held 8 bases outside the gene matches. The CDR3 has 15 amino acids. CDR1 is MNHNS and CDR2 is SASEGT in the germline V gene. This CDR3 is CASSDYLADYYEQYF. CDR3 in DNA: TGTGCCAGCAGTGATTATCTAGCGGACTACTACGAGCAGTACTTC.

In DNA form, the CDR3 reads TGTGCCAGCAGTGTGCAGGGCTACAATGAGCAGTTCTTC. It codes for CASSVQGYNEQFF. J is TRBJ2-1 and V is TRBV2; a weak D match, TRBD1 (5 bases). With 4 bases removed from V and 3 bases from J, the gap between germline ends came to 7 bases. Germline assignment: CDR1 SNHLY and CDR2 FYNNEI. This CDR3 has 13 amino acids.

The chain combines TRBV18 with TRBJ2-6, with a possible D match to TRBD1 (6 bases). V was cut by 3 bases and J by 1 base, with 13 bases left in between. This CDR3 has 17 amino acids. In germline, CDR1 is KGHSH, CDR2 LQKENI. The CDR3 bases are TGTGCCAGCTCACCGATAGTAAGGGGGTCTGGGGCCAACGTCCTGACTTTC. Protein product: CASSPIVRGSGANVLTF.

A single count supports this clone. This rearrangement joins TRBV30 to TRBJ2-5, with 9 bases matching TRBD2. CDR1 and CDR2 (germline): GTSNPN, SVGIG (reference sequence). The V segment lost 7 bases and the J segment 2 bases; nucleotides outside the gene matches: 14. CDR3 length equals 16 residues. The CDR3 DNA reads as TGTGCCTCCGGGCGGGGGGGCGGATTGAGGCAAGAGACCCAGTACTTC. Residues: CASGRGGGLRQETQYF.

This chain uses TRBV19 with TRBJ2-1; D gene ambiguous. Trimming removed 3 bases from V and 9 bases from J, with 6 bases in between. The germline CDR1 and CDR2 sequences are LNHDA and SQIVND (reference sequence). The CDR3 runs 11 residues. The DNA of the CDR3 is TGTGCCAGTAGTATTTTCAGTGAGCAGTTCTTC. It encodes CASSIFSEQFF.

The chain recombines TRBV6-5 with TRBJ1-5; D is uncertain. This CDR3 has 13 amino acids. Deletions cut 5 bases from V and 3 bases from J, with 8 bases between. Germline CDR1 is MNHEY and CDR2 is SVGAGI. The CDR3: CASSNSINQPQHF. As DNA, the CDR3 is TGTGCCAGCAGTAACAGTATCAATCAGCCCCAGCATTTT.

The chain couples TRBV18 to TRBJ2-7, with 7 bases matching TRBD2. Germline-derived CDR1 and CDR2 are KGHSH and LQKENI. This CDR3 contains 13 residues. Losses at the gene ends were 3 bases for V and 1 base for J; bases not matched to a gene: 0. The CDR3 reads CASSPGGSYEQYV. CDR3 DNA: TGTGCCAGCTCACCGGGGGGGTCCTACGAGCAGTACGTC.

V is TRBV27 and J is TRBJ2-1; tentatively, D is TRBD2 (5 bases). The V gene lost 5 bases and the J gene lost 7 bases, with 12 bases spanning the gap. Germline V gives CDR1 MNHEY, CDR2 SMNVEV (reference sequence). The CDR3 is made up of 13 amino acids. CDR3 loop: CASSGESANEQFF. In DNA form, the CDR3 reads TGTGCCAGCAGTGGGGAGTCAGCTAATGAGCAGTTCTTC.

The chain joins TRBV5-4 to TRBJ2-1; 13 bases line up with TRBD2. The CDR3 covers 18 residues. Germline V gene sequence: CDR1 SGHNT, CDR2 YYREEE (reference sequence). The V segment lost 4 bases and the J segment 7 bases; nucleotides outside the gene matches: 14. Here the CDR3 DNA reads TGTGCCAGCAGCCGGGGACTAGCGGGGTCACCCGAGGGGAATGAGCAGTTCTTC. Its translation is CASSRGLAGSPEGNEQFF.

The chain combines TRBV7-9 with TRBJ1-2, with D perhaps matching TRBD1 (5 bases). CDR1 and CDR2 (germline): SEHNR, FQNEAQ (reference sequence). The ends were cut back, 3 bases at V and 2 bases at J, with 13 bases in the middle. This CDR3 contains 15 residues. This CDR3 reads CASSFRPRQNYGYTF. CDR3 DNA: TGTGCCAGCAGCTTCCGCCCTCGACAGAACTATGGCTACACCTTC.

This clone came up a few times. V usage is TRBV10-1 and J usage is TRBJ1-1; maybe TRBD1 (5 bases). The V end lost 4 bases, the J end lost 2 bases, and 8 bases lay between the germline ends. The CDR3 extends over 13 amino acids. Germline assignment: CDR1 WNHNN and CDR2 SYGVQD (reference sequence). The CDR3 sequence is CASSGGGNTEAFF. Written as DNA, the CDR3 is TGCGCCAGCAGTGGCGGGGGAAACACTGAAGCTTTCTTT.

J is TRBJ1-5 and V is TRBV10-3; 8 bases align to TRBD1. There are 15 residues in the CDR3. V lost 2 bases and J lost 6; bases outside the gene matches: 6. Germline-derived CDR1 and CDR2 are ENHRY and SYGVKD. The CDR3 loop reads CAISERGQGLQPQHF. The DNA of the CDR3 is TGTGCCATCAGTGAGCGAGGACAGGGCCTTCAGCCCCAGCATTTT.

For the CDR3, the DNA is TGCGCCAGCAGCCGAGGGACTAGCGGGAGAACAGATACGCAGTATTTT. Its protein is CASSRGTSGRTDTQYF. V is TRBV4-3 and J is TRBJ2-3; TRBD2 agrees at 14 bases. Trimming took 4 bases from V and 3 from J; bases not matched to a gene: 3. Germline CDR1 is LGHNA and CDR2 is YSLEER. This CDR3 contains 16 residues.

The CDR3 is CASSPPGPGRETQYF. The CDR3 DNA reads TGTGCCAGCAGCCCTCCGGGTCCCGGAAGGGAGACCCAGTACTTC. This chain joins TRBV5-6 and TRBJ2-5; D not resolved. There are 15 residues in the CDR3. Per the germline V gene, CDR1 is SGHDT and CDR2 is YYEEEE. Trimming pared 4 bases from V and 5 bases from J, leaving 18 bases between.

This chain joins TRBV9 and TRBJ2-2; 9 bases agree with TRBD2. CDR1 is SGDLS and CDR2 is YYNGEE in the germline V gene. The CDR3 runs to 16 residues. J lost 3 bases, V lost 2 bases, and 5 bases had no gene match. CDR3 sequence reads: CASSVLSGSDTGELFF. CDR3 coding DNA: TGTGCCAGCAGCGTTCTTAGCGGGAGTGACACCGGGGAGCTGTTTTTT.